This entry lists 32 T cell receptor beta chains sequenced from one sample in a study of cytomegalovirus exposure and HLA in healthy donors (dated by TCRdb to the late 2010s). Libraries came from the immunoSEQ multiplex PCR assay. Entries here come from immuneACCESS through TCRdb and include only in-frame sequences with V and J called. Some clones fail to appear in such tables; in the studies checked, an unresolved V gene covers under half of the shortfall, and the cause of the remainder is unknown. The sample table shows 100,000 to 150,000 clones, and roughly 89% are seen once. The biggest ten clones account for 1.1% of the sample. Source material: PBMCs. Source of these receptors: a woman aged 18-35 years in good health and CMV-seronegative.

The rearrangement uses TRBV7-6 and TRBJ1-5; no reliable D call. The CDR3 has 13 residues. CDR1 SGHVS and CDR2 FNYEAQ come from the germline V gene. V lost 5 bases and J lost 4, with 9 bases in between. CDR3 nucleotides: TGTGCCAGCAGCCTAACAGTGAATCAGCCCCAGCATTTT. It yields the protein CASSLTVNQPQHF.

The J gene is TRBJ1-1, the V gene TRBV5-1; D perhaps matches TRBD1 (5 bases). Germline V gene data show CDR1 as SGHRS and CDR2 as YFSETQ. This CDR3 has 15 residues. The V end was cut by 3 bases, the J end by 8 bases, with 20 bases between. CDR3 bases: TGCGCCAGCAGCTCCATTTCGGGGGGTCAGGGAGAAGCTTTCTTT. Protein product: CASSSISGGQGEAFF. Drawing the rest from reference TRBV5-1 and TRBJ1-1, the complete variable domain is KAGVTQTPRYLIKTRGQQVTLSCSPISGHRSVSWYQQTPGQGLQFLFEYFSETQRNKGNFPGRFSGRQFSNSRSEMNVSTLELGDSALYLCASSSISGGQGEAFFGQGTRLTVV.

The chain links TRBV27 to TRBJ2-7; tentative D call: TRBD2 (6 bases). The ends were cut back, 5 bases at V and 10 bases at J, with 18 bases in the middle. Germline-derived CDR1 and CDR2 are MNHEY and SMNVEV (reference sequence). CDR3 size: 13 residues. CDR3 amino acids: CASSPSLGTRQYV. Here the CDR3 DNA reads TGTGCCAGCAGTCCCTCCCTGGGGACTCGACAGTACGTC.

The chain is built from TRBV5-5 and TRBJ1-6, with 8 bases aligning to TRBD1. Losses at the gene ends were 3 bases for V and 0 bases for J; bases not matched to a gene: 8. Per germline, CDR1 SGHKS and CDR2 YYEKEE (reference sequence). CDR3 length: 18 residues. The CDR3 is CASSYGTGASSYNSPLHF. CDR3 DNA: TGTGCCAGCAGCTATGGGACAGGAGCTAGCTCCTATAATTCACCCCTCCACTTT. Based on the CDR3 plus reference TRBV5-5 and TRBJ1-6, the full variable domain is DAGVTQSPTHLIKTRGQQVTLRCSPISGHKSVSWYQQVLGQGPQFIFQYYEKEERGRGNFPDRFSARQFPNYSSELNVNALLLGDSALYLCASSYGTGASSYNSPLHFGNGTRLTVT.

Comments on this clone: This same CDR3 is encoded by further DNA sequences in the sample. The chain couples TRBV11-2 to TRBJ2-1; D possibly corresponds to TRBD2 (6 bases). Trimming shortened V by 0 bases and J by 4 bases, and 10 bases separated the two germline ends. CDR1 is SGHAT, CDR2 FQNNGV, per germline. This CDR3 has 15 amino acids. The CDR3 nucleotides are TGTGCCAGCAGCTTAGATGGTGGGGGGTACAATGAGCAGTTCTTC. Residues: CASSLDGGGYNEQFF.

The chain is built from TRBV10-3 and TRBJ1-5; a possible D gene is TRBD1 (5 bases). CDR1 is ENHRY and CDR2 is SYGVKD in the germline V gene. Trimming shortened V by 0 bases and J by 7 bases, and 13 bases separated the two germline ends. This CDR3 is 15 amino acids long. The CDR3 DNA reads TGTGCCATCAGTGAGTCTTTAGGGGAACGACAGCCCCAGCATTTT. Translated, it gives CAISESLGERQPQHF.

The chain employs TRBV13 and TRBJ2-2, with D maybe TRBD1 (5 bases). The CDR3 spans 15 residues. V dropped 3 bases and J dropped 1 base, with 9 bases sitting between them. CDR1 and CDR2 from the germline V gene are PRHDT and FYEKMQ (reference sequence). The CDR3 sequence: CASSFARENTGELFF. The CDR3 coding sequence is TGTGCCAGCAGCTTCGCCAGGGAGAACACCGGGGAGCTGTTTTTT.

V and J are TRBV25-1 and TRBJ2-5; tentative D call: TRBD1 (6 bases). This CDR3 has 15 amino acids. The germline V gene has CDR1 MGHDK and CDR2 SYGVNS. The germline V and J ends were trimmed by 5 bases and 2 bases, with 15 bases remaining between them. The CDR3 here is CASSRGHEIQETQYF. The CDR3 DNA reads TGTGCCAGCAGTCGGGGACACGAGATACAAGAGACCCAGTACTTC.

This chain uses TRBV4-2 with TRBJ2-7; D is undetermined. Trimming removed 0 bases at V and 4 bases at J, with 10 bases between. Germline V gene data show CDR1 as LGHNA and CDR2 as YNFKEQ. The CDR3 spans 14 residues. CDR3 residues: CASSQDHASYEQYF. As DNA, the CDR3 is TGTGCCAGCAGCCAAGACCACGCGTCGTACGAGCAGTACTTC.

The chain uses TRBV2 and TRBJ1-2; D is undetermined. Deletions cut 6 bases from V and 2 bases from J, with 13 bases between. There are 14 residues in the CDR3. The V gene's germline CDR1 is SNHLY and CDR2 FYNNEI. CDR3 protein: CASRTGELNYGYTF. In DNA, the CDR3 is TGTGCCAGCAGAACCGGGGAGCTAAACTATGGCTACACCTTC. The full variable domain, its missing parts supplied by reference TRBV2 and TRBJ1-2, is EPEVTQTPSHQVTQMGQEVILRCVPISNHLYFYWYRQILGQKVEFLVSFYNNEISEKSEIFDDQFSVERPDGSNFTLKIRSTKLEDSAMYFCASRTGELNYGYTFGSGTRLTVV.

The J gene is TRBJ2-5, the V gene TRBV7-6; 7 nucleotides align to TRBD1. There are 17 residues in the CDR3. With V trimmed by 1 base and J by 3 bases, 11 bases remained unmatched. Germline V gene lookup returns CDR1 SGHVS and CDR2 FNYEAQ. CDR3 amino acids: CASSLGTGFSIEETQYF. The CDR3, as DNA: TGTGCCAGCAGCTTAGGGACAGGCTTCTCAATTGAAGAGACCCAGTACTTC. The entire variable domain, with the rest obtained from reference TRBV7-6 and TRBJ2-5, is as follows: GAGVSQSPRYKVTKRGQDVALRCDPISGHVSLYWYRQALGQGPEFLTYFNYEAQQDKSGLPNDRFSAERPEGSISTLTIQRTEQRDSAMYRCASSLGTGFSIEETQYFGPGTRLLVL.

The chain uses TRBV7-6 and TRBJ1-4; 7 positions agree with TRBD1. V was clipped by 3 bases and J by 0 bases; unmatched bases: 4. The CDR3 has 16 residues. The germline V gene has CDR1 SGHVS and CDR2 FNYEAQ. This chain's CDR3 is CASSLGQGATNEKLFF. In nucleotides, the CDR3 is TGTGCCAGCAGCTTGGGTCAGGGGGCAACTAATGAAAAACTGTTTTTT.

This sequence joins TRBV27 and TRBJ2-5; no clear D gene. Trimming shortened V by 4 bases and J by 4 bases, and 10 bases separated the two germline ends. Per the germline V gene, CDR1 is MNHEY and CDR2 is SMNVEV (reference sequence). This CDR3 is built from 13 residues. The CDR3 DNA reads as TGTGCCAGCAGTTCCGTTGTGCGAGAGACCCAGTACTTC. This codes for CASSSVVRETQYF.

This chain links TRBV19 with TRBJ2-1; 11 nucleotides agree with TRBD2. Trimming took 6 bases from V and 4 from J; bases not matched to a gene: 5. This CDR3 comprises 15 residues. Germline values: CDR1 LNHDA, CDR2 SQIVND (reference sequence). The CDR3 DNA sequence: TGTGCCAGTAGGTCACTAGCGGGAGTTTACAATGAGCAGTTCTTC. Protein product: CASRSLAGVYNEQFF.

The chain couples TRBV2 to TRBJ2-7; possible D gene TRBD1, 6 bases. The CDR3 runs to 13 residues. The germline CDR1 and CDR2 sequences are SNHLY and FYNNEI. V lost 8 bases, J lost 1 base, and 12 bases lay in between. CDR3 sequence (DNA): TGTGCCAGCGCAAAAGACAGGTCCTACGAGCAGTACGTC. This gives the protein CASAKDRSYEQYV.

The rearrangement joins TRBV7-8 to TRBJ2-5, with 9 bases aligning to TRBD2. Looked up from germline, CDR1 is SGHVS and CDR2 is FQNEAQ. V dropped 7 bases and J dropped 1; count of bases not matched to a gene: 4. This CDR3 contains 14 residues. CDR3 coding DNA: TGTGCCAGCAAAAAGCGGGGGGCCCAAGAGACCCAGTACTTC. It codes for CASKKRGAQETQYF.

The rearrangement uses TRBV28 and TRBJ1-1; D is possibly TRBD1 (5 bases). The CDR3 has 14 amino acids. Trimming removed 5 bases from V and 4 bases from J, with 14 bases in between. The germline V gene encodes CDR1 MDHEN and CDR2 SYDVKM. The CDR3 spells CASSLAGGSTEAFF. The CDR3 DNA sequence: TGTGCCAGCAGTCTGGCCGGGGGTAGCACTGAAGCTTTCTTT.

The chain carries TRBV5-1 and TRBJ1-6; tentative D call: TRBD1 (5 bases). Trimming removed 4 bases from V and 7 bases from J, with 12 bases in between. The CDR3 extends over 14 amino acids. Germline V lookup: CDR1 SGHRS, CDR2 YFSETQ. The CDR3 region has the DNA TGCGCCAGCAGCGCAAGACCAGGGAATTCACCCCTCCACTTT. This sequence encodes CASSARPGNSPLHF. The entire variable domain, with the rest obtained from reference TRBV5-1 and TRBJ1-6, is as follows: KAGVTQTPRYLIKTRGQQVTLSCSPISGHRSVSWYQQTPGQGLQFLFEYFSETQRNKGNFPGRFSGRQFSNSRSEMNVSTLELGDSALYLCASSARPGNSPLHFGNGTRLTVT.

The chain has TRBV5-1 and TRBJ1-2; maybe TRBD1 (6 bases). In germline, CDR1 is SGHRS, CDR2 YFSETQ. V was cut by 2 bases and J by 0 bases, with 17 bases left in between. This CDR3 is built from 17 residues. CDR3 sequence reads: CASSLQGYPTANYGYTF. The CDR3 DNA reads as TGCGCCAGCAGCTTACAGGGCTATCCTACAGCTAACTATGGCTACACCTTC.

The J gene is TRBJ2-7, the V gene TRBV28, with 7 bases that match TRBD1. Trimming removed 6 bases from V and 4 bases from J; junction bases left unmatched: 12. The CDR3 spans 15 residues. Per germline, CDR1 MDHEN and CDR2 SYDVKM. In nucleotides, the CDR3 is TGTGCCAGCAGCCCCCCGGGACAGTCGACATACGAGCAGTACTTC. This codes for CASSPPGQSTYEQYF. The full variable domain, in which reference TRBV28 and TRBJ2-7 provide the parts outside the CDR3, is DVKVTQSSRYLVKRTGEKVFLECVQDMDHENMFWYRQDPGLGLRLIYFSYDVKMKEKGDIPEGYSVSREKKERFSLILESASTNQTSMYLCASSPPGQSTYEQYFGPGTRLTVT.

The chain employs TRBV19 and TRBJ1-4, with a weak D call TRBD1 (5 bases). The CDR3 spans 14 residues. The germline V gene encodes CDR1 LNHDA and CDR2 SQIVND (reference sequence). V lost 7 bases to trimming and J lost 8 bases, with 17 bases between them. CDR3 in amino acids: CASTMGGNWEKLFF. DNA of the CDR3: TGTGCCAGTACCATGGGGGGGAATTGGGAAAAACTGTTTTTT.

V and J are TRBV6-6 and TRBJ1-1; D is perhaps TRBD1 (6 bases). The germline gives CDR1 MNHNY, CDR2 SVGAGI (reference sequence). Trimming cost V 6 bases and J 0 bases, with 17 bases left between them. The CDR3 is 16 amino acids. The CDR3 protein is CASRIQGRTVNTEAFF. In nucleotides, the CDR3 is TGTGCCAGCAGGATACAGGGTAGGACGGTGAACACTGAAGCTTTCTTT.

J is TRBJ2-3 and V is TRBV15; 7 nucleotides line up with TRBD2. Trimming at V came to 5 bases and at J to 2 bases, leaving 7 bases not matched to a gene. There are 15 residues in the CDR3. Germline V gives CDR1 LNHNV, CDR2 YYDKDF (reference sequence). The CDR3 sequence is CATSPRGLPTDTQYF. CDR3 in DNA: TGTGCCACCAGCCCAAGGGGACTACCCACAGATACGCAGTATTTT.

The V call is TRBV28, the J call TRBJ1-5; TRBD1 matches 11 bases. This CDR3 region has 16 residues. In germline, CDR1 is MDHEN, CDR2 SYDVKM. Losses at the gene ends were 5 bases for V and 5 bases for J; bases not matched to a gene: 8. CDR3 nucleotides: TGTGCCAGCAGTCCCCGGGGACAGGGGGATTATCAGCCCCAGCATTTT. This sequence encodes CASSPRGQGDYQPQHF.

The V gene is TRBV18, the J gene TRBJ2-1, with D perhaps TRBD2 (6 bases). Germline CDR1 reads KGHSH; CDR2 reads LQKENI. V was trimmed by 5 bases and J by 0 bases, leaving 14 bases between them. The CDR3 totals 16 residues. CDR3 sequence (DNA): TGTGCCAGCTCATCTCCAACTAGCATCTCCTACAATGAGCAGTTCTTC. Protein sequence: CASSSPTSISYNEQFF.

The chain carries TRBV6-1 and TRBJ2-1, with TRBD2 identical over 7 bases. The ends lost 11 bases at V and 12 bases at J; junction bases unmatched: 19. Per the germline V gene, CDR1 is MNHNS and CDR2 is SASEGT. CDR3 length: 14 residues. In DNA, the CDR3 is TGTGCCCACAAGGCGAGCGGGGCCGCGGCTGGGCAGTTCTTC. Residues: CAHKASGAAAGQFF.

The chain uses TRBV28 and TRBJ1-3, with TRBD1 matching over 7 bases. CDR1 and CDR2 (germline): MDHEN, SYDVKM. This CDR3 is 13 amino acids long. V shed 5 bases and J 8 bases; nucleotides not matched to a gene: 6. Here the CDR3 DNA reads TGTGCCAGCAGTACGAGGGGGCACGACACCATATATTTT. Residues: CASSTRGHDTIYF.

This clone was recorded only once. The chain carries TRBV28 and TRBJ2-3; 9 positions agree with TRBD1. With 4 bases clipped from V and 2 bases from J, the junction kept 4 bases outside the gene matches. The CDR3 has 15 residues. The germline gives CDR1 MDHEN, CDR2 SYDVKM. The CDR3 DNA reads TGTGCCAGCAGTTCCGGGACAGGGATCACAGATACGCAGTATTTT. Amino acids: CASSSGTGITDTQYF. Drawing the rest from reference TRBV28 and TRBJ2-3, the complete variable domain is DVKVTQSSRYLVKRTGEKVFLECVQDMDHENMFWYRQDPGLGLRLIYFSYDVKMKEKGDIPEGYSVSREKKERFSLILESASTNQTSMYLCASSSGTGITDTQYFGPGTRLTVL.

This clone was counted once. The V and J genes are TRBV28 and TRBJ2-1; TRBD2 agrees at 9 bases. J gave up 5 bases and V 6 bases, and 8 bases lay outside the gene matches. CDR1 MDHEN and CDR2 SYDVKM come from the germline V gene. There are 15 residues in the CDR3. The CDR3 nucleotides are TGTGCCAGCAGCCGCGGGGGGGGGATTGACAATGAGCAGTTCTTC. The encoded protein is CASSRGGGIDNEQFF. Full variable domain (outside the CDR3, taken from reference TRBV28 and TRBJ2-1): DVKVTQSSRYLVKRTGEKVFLECVQDMDHENMFWYRQDPGLGLRLIYFSYDVKMKEKGDIPEGYSVSREKKERFSLILESASTNQTSMYLCASSRGGGIDNEQFFGPGTRLTVL.

The CDR3 sequence: CASSEQTTGNVGAFF. CDR3 DNA sequence: TGTGCCAGCAGTGAACAAACCACAGGGAATGTCGGAGCTTTCTTT. This chain links TRBV6-1 with TRBJ1-1, with D maybe TRBD1 (6 bases). V was pared by 2 bases and J by 10 bases, with 20 bases between. The germline gives CDR1 MNHNS, CDR2 SASEGT. The CDR3 contains 15 residues.

This clone was found once. The rearrangement joins TRBV2 to TRBJ2-5; TRBD2 aligns across 7 bases. This CDR3 has 18 residues. From germline, CDR1 is SNHLY and CDR2 FYNNEI. With V trimmed by 2 bases and J by 5 bases, 17 bases remained unmatched. CDR3 loop: CASSEFSDGGSTRETQYF. The CDR3 DNA reads as TGTGCCAGCAGTGAATTCTCAGATGGCGGGAGTACGAGGGAGACCCAGTACTTC.

The V and J genes are TRBV27 and TRBJ2-1; 9 nucleotides agree with TRBD2. The CDR3 has 14 amino acids. Trimming cost V 2 bases and J 7 bases; bases outside gene matches: 3. Germline V gives CDR1 MNHEY, CDR2 SMNVEV (reference sequence). In nucleotides, the CDR3 is TGTGCCAGCAGTTTAGATCTAGCGGGGAATGAGCAGTTCTTC. The encoded protein is CASSLDLAGNEQFF.